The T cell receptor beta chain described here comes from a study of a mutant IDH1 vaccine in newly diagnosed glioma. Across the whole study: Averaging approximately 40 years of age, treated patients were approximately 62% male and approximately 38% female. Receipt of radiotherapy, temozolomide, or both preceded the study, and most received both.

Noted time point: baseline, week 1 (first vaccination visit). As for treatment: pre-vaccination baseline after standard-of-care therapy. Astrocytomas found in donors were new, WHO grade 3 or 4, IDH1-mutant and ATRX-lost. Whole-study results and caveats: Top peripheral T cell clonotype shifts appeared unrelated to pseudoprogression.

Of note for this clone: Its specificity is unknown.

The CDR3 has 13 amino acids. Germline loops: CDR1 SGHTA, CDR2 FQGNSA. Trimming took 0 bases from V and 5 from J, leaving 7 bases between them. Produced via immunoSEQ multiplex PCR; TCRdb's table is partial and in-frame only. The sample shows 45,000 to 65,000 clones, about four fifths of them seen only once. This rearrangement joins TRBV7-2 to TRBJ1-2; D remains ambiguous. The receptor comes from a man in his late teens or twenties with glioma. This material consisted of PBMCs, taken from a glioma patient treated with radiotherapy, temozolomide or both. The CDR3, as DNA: TGTGCCAGCAGCTTAGCAGCCGTTTATGGCTACACCTTC. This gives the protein CASSLAAVYGYTF.